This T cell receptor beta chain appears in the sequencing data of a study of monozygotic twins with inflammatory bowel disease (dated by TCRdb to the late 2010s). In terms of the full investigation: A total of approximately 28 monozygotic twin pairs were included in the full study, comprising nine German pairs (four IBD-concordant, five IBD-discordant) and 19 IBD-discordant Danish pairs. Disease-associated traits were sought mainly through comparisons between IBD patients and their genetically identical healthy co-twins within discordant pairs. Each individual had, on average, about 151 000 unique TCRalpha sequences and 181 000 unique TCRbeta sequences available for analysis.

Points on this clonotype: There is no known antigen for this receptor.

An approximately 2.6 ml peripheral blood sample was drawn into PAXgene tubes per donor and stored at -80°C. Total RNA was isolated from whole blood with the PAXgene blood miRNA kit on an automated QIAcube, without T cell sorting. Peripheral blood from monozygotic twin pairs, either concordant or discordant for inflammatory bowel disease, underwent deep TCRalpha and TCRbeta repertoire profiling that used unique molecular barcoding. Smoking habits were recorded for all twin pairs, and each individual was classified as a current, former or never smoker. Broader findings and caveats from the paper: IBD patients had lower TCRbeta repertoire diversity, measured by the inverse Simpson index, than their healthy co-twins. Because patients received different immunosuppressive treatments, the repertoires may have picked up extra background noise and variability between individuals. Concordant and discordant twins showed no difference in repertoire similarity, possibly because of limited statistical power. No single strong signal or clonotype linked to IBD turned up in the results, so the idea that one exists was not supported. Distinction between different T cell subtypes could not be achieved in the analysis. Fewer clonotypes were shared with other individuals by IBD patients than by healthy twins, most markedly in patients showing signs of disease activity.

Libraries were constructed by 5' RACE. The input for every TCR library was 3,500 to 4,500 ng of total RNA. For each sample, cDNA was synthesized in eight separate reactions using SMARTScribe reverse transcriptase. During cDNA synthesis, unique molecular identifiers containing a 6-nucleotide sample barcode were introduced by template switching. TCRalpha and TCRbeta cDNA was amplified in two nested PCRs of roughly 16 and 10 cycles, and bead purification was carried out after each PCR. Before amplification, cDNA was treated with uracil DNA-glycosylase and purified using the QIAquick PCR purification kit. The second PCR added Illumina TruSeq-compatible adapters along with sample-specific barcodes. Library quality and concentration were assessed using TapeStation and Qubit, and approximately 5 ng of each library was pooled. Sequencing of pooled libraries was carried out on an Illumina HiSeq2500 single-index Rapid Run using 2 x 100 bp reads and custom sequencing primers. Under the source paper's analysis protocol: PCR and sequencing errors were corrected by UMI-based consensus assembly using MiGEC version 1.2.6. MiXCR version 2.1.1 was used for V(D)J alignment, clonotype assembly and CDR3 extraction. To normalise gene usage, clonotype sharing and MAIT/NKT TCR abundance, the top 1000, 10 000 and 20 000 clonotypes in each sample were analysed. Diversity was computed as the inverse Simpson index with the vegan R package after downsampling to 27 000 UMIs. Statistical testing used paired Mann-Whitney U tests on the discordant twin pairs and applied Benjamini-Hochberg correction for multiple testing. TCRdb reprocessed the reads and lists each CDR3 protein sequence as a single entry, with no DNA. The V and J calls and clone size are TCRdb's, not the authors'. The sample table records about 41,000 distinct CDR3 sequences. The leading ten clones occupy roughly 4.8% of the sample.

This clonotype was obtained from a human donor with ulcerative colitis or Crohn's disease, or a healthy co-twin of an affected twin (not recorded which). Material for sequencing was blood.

The CDR3: CASSIRTGEAFF. This receptor chain uses TRBV7-8 and TRBJ1-1; with no DNA, the TCRdb D assignment of TRBD1 cannot be verified. The CDR3 sequence holds 12 residues, the cysteine and phenylalanine included. The coding DNA is unavailable. CDR1 and CDR2, per the germline V gene, are SGHVS and FQNEAQ.